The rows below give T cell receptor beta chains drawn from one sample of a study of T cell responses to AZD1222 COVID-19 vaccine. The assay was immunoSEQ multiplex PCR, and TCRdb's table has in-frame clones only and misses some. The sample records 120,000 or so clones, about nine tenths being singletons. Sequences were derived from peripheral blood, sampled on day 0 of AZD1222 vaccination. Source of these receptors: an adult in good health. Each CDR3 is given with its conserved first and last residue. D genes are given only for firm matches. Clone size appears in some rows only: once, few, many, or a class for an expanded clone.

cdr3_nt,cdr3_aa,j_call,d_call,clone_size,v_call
TGTGCCAGCAGCCCCAGGGGGATTGGATACGAGCAGTACTTC,CASSPRGIGYEQYF,TRBJ2-7,TRBD1,NA,TRBV9
TGTGCCAGCAGTTTGTCCAAACAGGGAACCCTCTATAGCAATCAGCCCCAGCATTTT,CASSLSKQGTLYSNQPQHF,TRBJ1-5,NA,NA,TRBV28
TGTGCCAGCAGCTCCGGGACAGGGTTTACCTACGAGCAGTACTTC,CASSSGTGFTYEQYF,TRBJ2-7,TRBD1,NA,TRBV9
TGTGCCAGCTCACCCGGGTCCGGTAGCAATCAGCCCCAGCATTTT,CASSPGSGSNQPQHF,TRBJ1-5,NA,NA,TRBV18
TGTGCCAGCTCACCACCATCCGAGACAGAAGCTTTCTTT,CASSPPSETEAFF,TRBJ1-1,NA,NA,TRBV18
TGCGCCAGCAGCTTGGATCACGAAAACTATGGCTACACCTTC,CASSLDHENYGYTF,TRBJ1-2,NA,once,TRBV5-1
TGTGCCAGCAGTTTAAGTCTAGCGGCTGCGGACACCGGGGAGCTGTTTTTT,CASSLSLAAADTGELFF,TRBJ2-2,TRBD2,NA,TRBV28
TGTGCCAGCAGCTTAGAGGGGAGGGGCAATGAGCAGTTCTTC,CASSLEGRGNEQFF,TRBJ2-1,TRBD2,NA,TRBV7-9
TGTGCCAGCAGGGGGACGGGAAACACTGAAGCTTTCTTT,CASRGTGNTEAFF,TRBJ1-1,NA,NA,TRBV6-5
TGTGCCAGCAGTTACGGGTTAGCGGGGCCCACCGGGGAGCTGTTTTTT,CASSYGLAGPTGELFF,TRBJ2-2,TRBD2,NA,TRBV6-2/TRBV6-3
TGTGCCAGCAGTTTCCCGGCTCAAGAGACCCAGTACTTC,CASSFPAQETQYF,TRBJ2-5,NA,NA,TRBV12-3/TRBV12-4
TGCAGTGCTCAACCTAGCGAGCAGTACTTC,CSAQPSEQYF,TRBJ2-7,NA,NA,TRBV20-1
TGTGCCAGCAGCTTCGGACAGGGGAACACCGGGGAGCTGTTTTTT,CASSFGQGNTGELFF,TRBJ2-2,TRBD1,NA,TRBV7-2
TGCGCCAGCAGACCCCGACTAGCGGGTCCATTTGACGGGGAGCTGTTTTTT,CASRPRLAGPFDGELFF,TRBJ2-2,TRBD2,NA,TRBV4-1
TGTGCCAGCAGTGAAGCGCTTCTCGGCTTACAAGAGACCCAGTACTTC,CASSEALLGLQETQYF,TRBJ2-5,NA,NA,TRBV6-1
TGTGCCTGGAGTAGGGCAGGGACGGAAAAACTGTTTTTT,CAWSRAGTEKLFF,TRBJ1-4,NA,NA,TRBV30
TGTGCCAGCAGCTTGGGGTTCGGACTGGAGCTAATTGAGACCCAGTACTTC,CASSLGFGLELIETQYF,TRBJ2-5,NA,once,TRBV7-9
TGTGCCAGCAGCCCTACAGGGGCCACCTACGAGCAGTACTTC,CASSPTGATYEQYF,TRBJ2-7,TRBD1,NA,TRBV28
TGTGCCAGCAGTTATCCCGGACTAGCGAATTCCTACGAGCAGTACTTC,CASSYPGLANSYEQYF,TRBJ2-7,TRBD2,NA,TRBV6-6
TGCGCCAGCCAGGGCCGTGAAAAGGACATTCAGTACTTC,CASQGREKDIQYF,TRBJ2-4,NA,NA,TRBV23-1
TGTGCCAGCAGGACCCGACAGGGTTCGAACACTGAAGCTTTCTTT,CASRTRQGSNTEAFF,TRBJ1-1,TRBD1,NA,TRBV5-4
TGTGCCAGCAGCCTAGACAGATTAAGCACAGATACGCAGTATTTT,CASSLDRLSTDTQYF,TRBJ2-3,NA,NA,TRBV28
TGTGCCAGCAGTCTTGGGACTAGGCGGAATGAGCAGTTCTTC,CASSLGTRRNEQFF,TRBJ2-1,TRBD2,once,TRBV28
TGTGCCAGCAGTTTAGGGGGCGCCTGGGGCACTGAAGCTTTCTTT,CASSLGGAWGTEAFF,TRBJ1-1,NA,NA,TRBV28
TGTGCCAGTAGTATCCGACAGGCTTGGCAGAACTATGGCTACACCTTC,CASSIRQAWQNYGYTF,TRBJ1-2,NA,NA,TRBV19
TGTGCCAGCAGCGCCCCTCGACAGGGAGGGCATGAAAAACTGTTTTTT,CASSAPRQGGHEKLFF,TRBJ1-4,TRBD1,NA,TRBV9
TGTGCCAGCACCCCCTTAAGGGAGCCCCAGCATTTT,CASTPLREPQHF,TRBJ1-5,NA,NA,TRBV28
TGTGCCAGCAGCAATGGGAAGGCGGGTAGCTCCTACAATGAGCAGTTCTTC,CASSNGKAGSSYNEQFF,TRBJ2-1,NA,NA,TRBV11-2
TGTGCCAGCAGCCCCGGGGACAGTATAAATCAGCCCCAGCATTTT,CASSPGDSINQPQHF,TRBJ1-5,TRBD1,NA,TRBV11-2
TGTGCCAGCAGTACGGTCCGGCGGGAGACCCAGTACTTC,CASSTVRRETQYF,TRBJ2-5,NA,once,TRBV12-3/TRBV12-4
TGCGCCAGCAGCCCGGGGGGACAGATACAGGGCGGGGAGCTGTTTTTT,CASSPGGQIQGGELFF,TRBJ2-2,NA,NA,TRBV5-1
TGTGCCAGCAGCGACCAGGGGGTCGTGCAGTACTTC,CASSDQGVVQYF,TRBJ2-7,TRBD1,NA,TRBV11-2
TGCGCCAGCAGCGCTTGGCGGACTAGCGGGACACAGCAGGATGAGCAGTTCTTC,CASSAWRTSGTQQDEQFF,TRBJ2-1,TRBD2,NA,TRBV5-1
TGTGCCAGCAGCGTAGCGGGCTGGGATTCACCCCTCCACTTT,CASSVAGWDSPLHF,TRBJ1-6,NA,few,TRBV9
TGTGCCAGCAGCCCCGGGACCGCACGCTACAATGAGCAGTTCTTC,CASSPGTARYNEQFF,TRBJ2-1,NA,NA,TRBV11-2
TGTGCCACCAGTGACCCGGGACAGGGTCACGGGGAGCTGTTTTTT,CATSDPGQGHGELFF,TRBJ2-2,TRBD1,NA,TRBV24-1
TGTGCCAGCAGCCCAGGACAGGGGGCATATGGCTACACCTTC,CASSPGQGAYGYTF,TRBJ1-2,TRBD1,once,TRBV5-4
TGCGCCAGCAGTGCACTAGCGGGACCCCCCAAGGGGGAGCAGTTCTTC,CASSALAGPPKGEQFF,TRBJ2-1,TRBD2,NA,TRBV10-1
TGCAGCGTTGGGGACGGCTCCTACAATGAGCAGTTCTTC,CSVGDGSYNEQFF,TRBJ2-1,NA,NA,TRBV29-1
TGCGCCAGCAGTGAAGGGGACAGCCTAACGCGCGAGCAGTACTTC,CASSEGDSLTREQYF,TRBJ2-7,TRBD1,NA,TRBV10-1
TGCGCCAGCAGCCAAGATTCTGGTAGCGGGAGGCTTGTATTGGATGAGCAGTACTTC,CASSQDSGSGRLVLDEQYF,TRBJ2-7,TRBD2,NA,TRBV4-1
TGTGCCAGCAGTTTTAGCGGGTCGAACACCGGGGAGCTGTTTTTT,CASSFSGSNTGELFF,TRBJ2-2,TRBD2,NA,TRBV25-1
TGTGCCAGCTGCTTTTGGGGGAATGAGCAGTTCTTC,CASCFWGNEQFF,TRBJ2-1,NA,NA,TRBV5-6
TGTGCCAGCAGTGAAGCGGTGGCGCTCTATGGCTACACCTTC,CASSEAVALYGYTF,TRBJ1-2,NA,NA,TRBV6-1
TGCAGTGCTAGTGAGGGGGCGGACTATGGCTACACCTTC,CSASEGADYGYTF,TRBJ1-2,TRBD1,NA,TRBV20-1
TGTGCCAGTATGACAGGGGACTCTAATAACTATGGCTACACCTTC,CASMTGDSNNYGYTF,TRBJ1-2,TRBD1,NA,TRBV19